Below are 27 T cell receptor beta chains sequenced from a single sample in a study of blood T cell repertoires in COVID-19. The protocol was immunoSEQ multiplex PCR, while the TCRdb copy is restricted to in-frame clones and leaves out a portion. The sample yields some 400,000 clones, more than 75% seen once. Source material: peripheral blood. The receptors were gathered from a woman in her fifties or sixties with COVID-19, enrolled during active disease.

This chain uses TRBV5-1 with TRBJ2-1; the D gene is possibly TRBD1 (5 bases). The V gene lost 7 bases and the J gene lost 2 bases, with 13 bases spanning the gap. The CDR3 spans 14 residues. Germline CDR1 SGHRS, CDR2 YFSETQ. The CDR3 DNA reads as TGCGCCAGCCGGGTGGCAGGGCCCTACAATGAGCAGTTCTTC. Its translation is CASRVAGPYNEQFF.

A few counts support this clone. The sample contains more than one DNA sequence encoding this CDR3. This rearrangement joins TRBV5-1 to TRBJ1-1; D unclear. Trimming left V 0 bases short and J 2 bases short, with 2 bases between. CDR1 and CDR2 (germline): SGHRS, YFSETQ. The CDR3 is 12 amino acids. The CDR3 DNA is TGCGCCAGCAGCTTGGCTAACACTGAAGCTTTCTTT. Its protein product is CASSLANTEAFF. Complete variable domain (other parts from reference TRBV5-1 and TRBJ1-1): KAGVTQTPRYLIKTRGQQVTLSCSPISGHRSVSWYQQTPGQGLQFLFEYFSETQRNKGNFPGRFSGRQFSNSRSEMNVSTLELGDSALYLCASSLANTEAFFGQGTRLTVV.

This rearrangement joins TRBV29-1 to TRBJ1-1; D is unresolved. The CDR3 covers 11 residues. The germline V gene has CDR1 SQVTM and CDR2 ANQGSEA. Trimming cost V 3 bases and J 2 bases, with 4 bases left between them. CDR3 in DNA: TGCAGCGTTGACACTAACACTGAAGCTTTCTTT. This translates into CSVDTNTEAFF.

This chain links TRBV6-4 with TRBJ1-2; D ambiguous. CDR3 length: 14 amino acids. V lost 3 bases, J lost 4 bases, and 12 bases lay in between. Germline CDR1 MRHNA, CDR2 SNTAGT. CDR3 nucleotide sequence: TGTGCCAGCAGTGATGGGAGTTCGGGCTATGGCTACACCTTC. Its translation is CASSDGSSGYGYTF.

The rearrangement uses TRBV4-2 and TRBJ1-2, with 7 bases lining up with TRBD1. The germline CDR1 and CDR2 sequences are LGHNA and YNFKEQ. Trimming at V came to 0 bases and at J to 5 bases, leaving 3 bases not matched to a gene. The CDR3 contains 14 residues. DNA for the CDR3: TGTGCCAGCAGCCAAGATCTCAGGGGGTATGGCTACACCTTC. Translating it yields CASSQDLRGYGYTF.

This clone was picked up one time. The chain employs TRBV7-2 and TRBJ2-6; 7 bases map to TRBD1. This CDR3 has 16 residues. V gave up 8 bases and J gave up 2 bases; unmatched junction bases: 9. Germline CDR1 reads SGHTA; CDR2 reads FQGNSA. The CDR3 is CASSSRGRAGANVLTF. As DNA, the CDR3 is TGTGCCAGCTCTTCGAGGGGGCGAGCTGGGGCCAACGTCCTGACTTTC.

V and J are TRBV7-3 and TRBJ2-5; TRBD2 matches at 8 bases. The V and J ends lost 1 base and 5 bases, in that order; junction bases with no gene match: 9. Germline values: CDR1 SGHTA, CDR2 FQGTGA. The CDR3 sequence is 16 residues long. The CDR3 region has the DNA TGTGCCAGCAGCTTAAATTTATTAGCGGGGAAGGAGACCCAGTACTTC. Protein sequence: CASSLNLLAGKETQYF.

The chain couples TRBV2 to TRBJ2-2; D is possibly TRBD2 (6 bases). Germline assignment: CDR1 SNHLY and CDR2 FYNNEI. The CDR3 extends over 15 amino acids. The V end lost 7 bases, the J end lost 1 base, and 13 bases lay between the germline ends. Written as DNA, the CDR3 is TGTGCCAGCAACAGAAGGGGACTGAACACCGGGGAGCTGTTTTTT. It codes for CASNRRGLNTGELFF.

The chain is built from TRBV5-1 and TRBJ1-6, with D unclear. Per germline, CDR1 SGHRS and CDR2 YFSETQ. With 4 bases removed from V and 8 bases from J, the gap between germline ends came to 13 bases. This CDR3 region has 14 residues. The CDR3 nucleotides are TGCGCCAGCAGCCTCGACAAGGACTATTCACCCCTCCACTTT. It is translated as CASSLDKDYSPLHF.

Here the CDR3 reads CASTLGLYTDTQYF. The CDR3 bases are TGCGCCAGTACGCTGGGACTTTACACAGATACGCAGTATTTT. The V gene is TRBV5-1, the J gene TRBJ2-3, with D tentatively TRBD2 (6 bases). CDR3 length equals 14 residues. V was clipped by 8 bases and J by 2 bases, with 15 bases between them. Germline-derived CDR1 and CDR2 are SGHRS and YFSETQ.

In this sample, this clone turned up once. The chain links TRBV2 to TRBJ1-2; 8 nucleotides agree with TRBD1. Germline CDR1 reads SNHLY; CDR2 reads FYNNEI. This CDR3 has 13 amino acids. V trimming: 7 bases; J trimming: 7 bases; junction bases outside the gene matches: 8. CDR3: CASTASDRVGYTF. The CDR3 nucleotides are TGTGCCAGCACTGCCTCGGACAGGGTTGGCTACACCTTC. The entire variable domain, with the rest obtained from reference TRBV2 and TRBJ1-2, is as follows: EPEVTQTPSHQVTQMGQEVILRCVPISNHLYFYWYRQILGQKVEFLVSFYNNEISEKSEIFDDQFSVERPDGSNFTLKIRSTKLEDSAMYFCASTASDRVGYTFGSGTRLTVV.

In the case of this clone: At the DNA level, this CDR3 is encoded by other sequences in the same sample as well. The chain couples TRBV12-3 or TRBV12-4 to TRBJ1-1; no reliable D call. Trimming shortened V by 2 bases and J by 1 base, and 5 bases separated the two germline ends. The CDR3 runs 13 residues. As DNA, the CDR3 is TGTGCCAGCAGTTTAACAGAGAACACTGAAGCTTTCTTT. Amino acid sequence: CASSLTENTEAFF.

The CDR3 DNA reads as TGTGCCAGCAGTCGATATGGACAGCCTAGCAATCAGCCCCAGCATTTT. Its protein is CASSRYGQPSNQPQHF. The gene calls are TRBV6-6 and TRBJ1-5, with D possibly being TRBD1 (6 bases). The CDR3 contains 16 residues. Trimming stripped 5 bases from V and 0 bases from J, with 14 bases between. From germline, CDR1 is MNHNY and CDR2 SVGAGI (reference sequence).

This chain connects TRBV9 to TRBJ1-2; D is undetermined. Germline loops: CDR1 SGDLS, CDR2 YYNGEE. V lost 0 bases and J lost 5, with 11 bases in between. The CDR3 spans 14 residues. CDR3 DNA sequence: TGTGCCAGCAGCGTAGAATGGGCGGGGTATGGCTACACCTTC. It encodes CASSVEWAGYGYTF.

The chain's CDR3 is CASRFSGTGNGYTF. The CDR3 DNA reads TGTGCCAGCAGATTTTCCGGGACAGGGAACGGCTACACCTTC. The chain joins TRBV28 to TRBJ1-2, with 9 bases matching TRBD1. The CDR3 totals 14 residues. Losses at the gene ends were 6 bases for V and 8 bases for J; bases not matched to a gene: 10. Germline V lookup: CDR1 MDHEN, CDR2 SYDVKM.

This clone was counted once. The rearrangement uses TRBV27 and TRBJ2-7; tentative D call: TRBD1 (5 bases). The CDR3 is made up of 17 amino acids. V dropped 2 bases and J dropped 4 bases, with 21 bases sitting between them. Per germline, CDR1 MNHEY and CDR2 SMNVEV (reference sequence). CDR3 nucleotides: TGTGCCAGCAGTTTAGCCCCGGAGCAGGGCCCCCGGTACGAGCAGTACTTC. Its translation is CASSLAPEQGPRYEQYF.

The chain carries TRBV3-1 (or the pseudogene TRBV3-2) and TRBJ1-1; no clear D. V was shortened by 7 bases and J by 8 bases, with 17 bases between the two germline ends. The CDR3 covers 13 residues. Germline values: CDR1 LGHDT, CDR2 YNNKEL (reference sequence). CDR3 nucleotides: TGTGCCAGCACCAATGGAGGTTTTACGGAAGCTTTCTTT. As protein: CASTNGGFTEAFF.

This clone was seen a single time. V is TRBV3-1 (or the pseudogene TRBV3-2) and J is TRBJ2-5; 7 bases map to TRBD2. V gave up 4 bases and J gave up 2 bases; unmatched junction bases: 7. The length of the CDR3 is 15 residues. Germline V gene sequence: CDR1 LGHDT, CDR2 YNNKEL (reference sequence). In DNA, the CDR3 is TGTGCCAGCAGCCTGATCAGCGGGGCGCAAGAGACCCAGTACTTC. Its protein product is CASSLISGAQETQYF.

The chain joins TRBV19 to TRBJ1-1; tentative D call: TRBD1 (5 bases). Germline assignment: CDR1 LNHDA and CDR2 SQIVND (reference sequence). This CDR3 contains 15 residues. V lost 3 bases to trimming and J lost 2 bases, with 13 bases between them. The CDR3 sequence: CASSIGQGYNTEAFF. The CDR3 nucleotides read TGTGCCAGTAGTATCGGCCAGGGTTATAACACTGAAGCTTTCTTT.

As to this clone: Other DNA sequences in this specimen translate into the identical CDR3. This chain links TRBV27 with TRBJ2-7, with TRBD1 identical over 9 bases. With 3 bases clipped from V and 4 bases from J, the junction kept 4 bases outside the gene matches. Germline V gene data show CDR1 as MNHEY and CDR2 as SMNVEV (reference sequence). This CDR3 is 14 amino acids long. CDR3 in amino acids: CASSFTGGGYEQYF. CDR3 DNA sequence: TGTGCCAGCAGTTTCACAGGGGGCGGGTACGAGCAGTACTTC.

The chain recombines TRBV7-9 with TRBJ1-4; TRBD1 is a possible D gene (5 bases). This CDR3 region has 13 residues. With 3 bases removed from V and 9 bases from J, the gap between germline ends came to 11 bases. From germline, CDR1 is SEHNR and CDR2 FQNEAQ (reference sequence). CDR3 sequence: CASSFGLGQKLFF. The CDR3 DNA sequence: TGTGCCAGCAGCTTCGGGCTGGGGCAAAAACTGTTTTTT.

The chain uses TRBV7-2 and TRBJ1-5; TRBD1 matches at 9 bases. The length of the CDR3 is 16 residues. The germline CDR1 and CDR2 sequences are SGHTA and FQGNSA. The ends lost 4 bases at V and 0 bases at J; junction bases unmatched: 4. Here the CDR3 DNA reads TGTGCCAGCAGCTCACAGGGGGCTTATAGCAATCAGCCCCAGCATTTT. Its protein product is CASSSQGAYSNQPQHF.

This clone came up once. The genes are TRBV28 and TRBJ2-7; possibly TRBD2 for D (7 bases). Germline CDR1 MDHEN, CDR2 SYDVKM. The CDR3 runs to 13 residues. Trimming took off 9 bases at V and 0 bases at J, with 12 bases between the two ends. In DNA, the CDR3 is TGTGCCAGTCGGGGGGCCAGCTCCTACGAGCAGTACTTC. Translated: CASRGASSYEQYF.

The chain employs TRBV7-6 and TRBJ2-5, with a possible D match to TRBD2 (7 bases). The CDR3 is made up of 16 amino acids. Germline V gene lookup returns CDR1 SGHVS and CDR2 FNYEAQ. Trimming removed 1 base from V and 0 bases from J, with 12 bases in between. The CDR3, as DNA: TGTGCCAGCAGCTTAGAGGGGGGGCTATACCAAGAGACCCAGTACTTC. Its translation is CASSLEGGLYQETQYF.

Regarding this clone: Compared with germline, one end of the junction differs, possibly owing to a read error. The V call is TRBV28, the J call TRBJ2-5; the match to TRBD1 covers 10 bases. Germline V lookup: CDR1 MDHEN, CDR2 SYDVKM. CDR3 length: 16 amino acids. The CDR3 region is CASSSLWDRGGETQYF. CDR3 coding DNA: TGTGCTAGCAGTTCCCTCTGGGACAGGGGTGGGGAGACCCAGTACTTC. The whole variable domain, filled in from reference TRBV28 and TRBJ2-5, reads DVKVTQSSRYLVKRTGEKVFLECVQDMDHENMFWYRQDPGLGLRLIYFSYDVKMKEKGDIPEGYSVSREKKERFSLILESASTNQTSMYLCASSSLWDRGGETQYFGPGTRLLVL.

This chain joins TRBV2 and TRBJ1-2; D uncertain. CDR1 is SNHLY, CDR2 FYNNEI, per germline. The ends were cut back, 6 bases at V and 3 bases at J, with 8 bases in the middle. This CDR3 region has 12 residues. CDR3 DNA: TGTGCCAGCAGCCTAGACCACTATGGCTACACCTTC. It is translated as CASSLDHYGYTF.

V gene TRBV10-3 combines with J gene TRBJ2-3, with 7 bases identical to TRBD2. Unmatched junction bases numbered 6, after V lost 2 bases and J lost 4 bases. The germline CDR1 and CDR2 sequences are ENHRY and SYGVKD. This CDR3 has 15 amino acids. The CDR3 protein is CAISEAPSGADTQYF. The CDR3 DNA reads as TGTGCCATCAGTGAGGCCCCTAGCGGAGCAGATACGCAGTATTTT.